This record covers a single T cell receptor beta chain. Its antigen is as yet unknown. For unsorted PBMC, around 300 ng DNA per replicate equaled tens of thousands of T cell genomes. Sequenced by immunoSEQ multiplex PCR; TCRdb stores in-frame clones only, minus some. Among more than 400,000 clones, around 73% were seen once, and the ten largest hold approximately 12%. This sample is drawn from a study of shared clonotypes between healthy human individuals. Whole-study findings and limits: Expectations were that clonotype sharing among donors would be affected by sequencing depth.

Each sample came from a Caucasian adult donor living in Nashville, Tennessee. The sequence came from a woman aged 40 to 50 in good health. Some clones in this sample may be carry-over from other donors' samples. The sample consisted of PBMCs.

The DNA of the CDR3 is TGCAGTGCTACGAATCTGGGAGGCTACACCTTC. Encoded protein: CSATNLGGYTF. The chain has TRBV20-1 and TRBJ1-2; D uncertain. With 4 bases removed from V and 8 bases from J, the gap between germline ends came to 11 bases. Germline V gene data show CDR1 as DFQATT and CDR2 as SNEGSKA (reference sequence). The CDR3 consists of 11 residues.